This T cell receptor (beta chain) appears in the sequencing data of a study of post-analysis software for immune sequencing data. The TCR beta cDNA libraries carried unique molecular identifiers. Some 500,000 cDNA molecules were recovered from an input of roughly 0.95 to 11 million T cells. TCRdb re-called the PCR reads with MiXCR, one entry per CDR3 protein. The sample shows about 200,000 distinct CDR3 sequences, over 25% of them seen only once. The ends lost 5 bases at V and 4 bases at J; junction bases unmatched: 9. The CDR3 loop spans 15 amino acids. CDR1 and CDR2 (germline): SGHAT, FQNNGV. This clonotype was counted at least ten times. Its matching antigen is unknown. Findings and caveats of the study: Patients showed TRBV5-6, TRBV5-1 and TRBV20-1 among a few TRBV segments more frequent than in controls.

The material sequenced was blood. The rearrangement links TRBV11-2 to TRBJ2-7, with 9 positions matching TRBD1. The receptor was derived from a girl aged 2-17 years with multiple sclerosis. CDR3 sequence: CASSETGGSGYEQYF. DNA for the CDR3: TGTGCCAGCAGCGAGACAGGGGGGAGTGGGTACGAGCAGTACTTC.